The 25 T cell receptor beta chains below were found in one sample sequenced in a study of shared clonotypes between healthy human individuals. Repertoires were generated with immunoSEQ multiplex PCR, while TCRdb's copy carries only in-frame clones and drops some. The sample has approximately 340,000 clones; approximately 74% are singletons. Sequences were obtained from memory CD4+ T cells sorted from blood. Subset defined: CD45RA-negative fraction. The receptors were gathered from a man under 40 in good health.

The gene calls are TRBV9 and TRBJ1-3; possible D gene TRBD1, 6 bases. Trimming took off 0 bases at V and 0 bases at J, with 7 bases between the two ends. There are 15 residues in the CDR3. CDR1 SGDLS and CDR2 YYNGEE come from the germline V gene. The CDR3 DNA follows: TGTGCCAGCAGCGTAGAGGACAGCTCTGGAAACACCATATATTTT. It encodes CASSVEDSSGNTIYF. Combining the CDR3 with reference TRBV9 and TRBJ1-3 gives the whole variable domain DSGVTQTPKHLITATGQRVTLRCSPRSGDLSVYWYQQSLDQGLQFLIQYYNGEERAKGNILERFSAQQFPDLHSELNLSSLELGDSALYFCASSVEDSSGNTIYFGEGSWLTVV.

V is TRBV11-2 and J is TRBJ2-7; D is possibly TRBD2 (6 bases). The V gene's germline CDR1 is SGHAT and CDR2 FQNNGV. The CDR3 is made up of 14 amino acids. Trimming stripped 5 bases from V and 2 bases from J, with 13 bases between. The CDR3 protein is CASSTTRRAYEQYF. The DNA of the CDR3 is TGTGCCAGCAGCACCACCAGGAGGGCCTACGAGCAGTACTTC.

A word on this clone: The same CDR3 arises from other DNA sequences in this sample as well. The V and J genes are TRBV7-9 and TRBJ2-3; 10 nucleotides line up with TRBD2. Germline V CDR1 and CDR2: SEHNR, FQNEAQ (reference sequence). This CDR3 has 19 amino acids. Unmatched junction bases numbered 17, after V lost 6 bases and J lost 2 bases. CDR3 bases: TGTGCCAGCAGGCCTCTAGCGGGAGAAGGGCGTGGTACCACAGATACGCAGTATTTT. Translating it yields CASRPLAGEGRGTTDTQYF.

In this sample, this clone turned up a few times. The chain combines TRBV10-2 with TRBJ1-3, with unresolved D. CDR3 size: 16 residues. Germline V lookup: CDR1 WSHSY, CDR2 SAAADI. V was pared by 6 bases and J by 0 bases, with 15 bases between. The CDR3 here is CASRTPGESSGNTIYF. CDR3 DNA sequence: TGCGCCAGCAGAACCCCCGGGGAGTCCTCTGGAAACACCATATATTTT.

This chain uses TRBV27 with TRBJ2-7; 9 bases align to TRBD2. After removal of 3 bases from V and 4 bases from J, the junction contained 7 bases not matched to a gene. In germline, CDR1 is MNHEY, CDR2 SMNVEV (reference sequence). The CDR3 contains 15 residues. The CDR3 nucleotides are TGTGCCAGCAGTTTTAGGCGGGAGGGGAATTACGAGCAGTACTTC. Residues: CASSFRREGNYEQYF.

The genes are TRBV5-5 and TRBJ2-3; D perhaps matches TRBD2 (5 bases). The CDR3 loop spans 18 amino acids. V shed 1 base and J shed 5 bases, with 23 bases lying between them. Germline CDR1 reads SGHKS; CDR2 reads YYEKEE (reference sequence). Here the CDR3 reads CASSLKRRQETAGDTQYF. The CDR3 coding sequence is TGTGCCAGCAGCTTGAAGAGACGGCAGGAGACGGCGGGAGATACGCAGTATTTT. The full variable domain, with the rest looked up from reference TRBV5-5 and TRBJ2-3, is DAGVTQSPTHLIKTRGQQVTLRCSPISGHKSVSWYQQVLGQGPQFIFQYYEKEERGRGNFPDRFSARQFPNYSSELNVNALLLGDSALYLCASSLKRRQETAGDTQYFGPGTRLTVL.

The CDR3 reads CASSLTPSPGGGGQETQYF. In nucleotides, the CDR3 is TGTGCCAGCAGCTTGACCCCCTCCCCCGGGGGAGGCGGGCAAGAGACCCAGTACTTC. The rearrangement joins TRBV7-6 to TRBJ2-5; a weak D match, TRBD2 (6 bases). The V and J ends lost 3 bases and 2 bases respectively, with 25 bases between them. CDR1 and CDR2 (germline): SGHVS, FNYEAQ. The CDR3 totals 19 residues.

The chain has TRBV11-3 and TRBJ2-5, with 7 bases matching TRBD2. This CDR3 region has 13 residues. Germline V CDR1 and CDR2: SGHNT, YENEEA. Trimming cost V 3 bases and J 7 bases; bases outside gene matches: 5. The DNA of the CDR3 is TGTGCCAGCAGCTTGGGAGGGGAAGGGACCCAGTACTTC. Residues: CASSLGGEGTQYF.

This chain uses TRBV12-1 with TRBJ1-5. TRBV12-1 is a documented pseudogene. The CDR3 has 16 residues. In DNA form, the CDR3 reads TGTGCCAGCAGCTTTGGAACCATTTGTAGCAATCAGCCCCAGCATTTT. This encodes CASSFGTICSNQPQHF.

J is TRBJ2-5 and V is TRBV5-4; the D gene could be TRBD1 or TRBD2 (6 bases each). V lost 5 bases and J 1 base, leaving 15 bases between the germline ends. CDR3 length equals 15 residues. The V gene's germline CDR1 is SGHNT and CDR2 YYREEE (reference sequence). CDR3 coding DNA: TGTGCCAGCAGTTATGGGGGGCGCGGCCAAGAGACCCAGTACTTC. Residues: CASSYGGRGQETQYF.

Only a few counts were recorded for this clone. This chain uses TRBV7-2 with TRBJ2-5; 9 bases line up with TRBD2. Germline values: CDR1 SGHTA, CDR2 FQGNSA. The CDR3 runs to 16 residues. V lost 5 bases, J lost 5 bases, and 12 bases stayed unmatched. The DNA of the CDR3 is TGTGCCAGCAGCCAAAGAGCGGGAGGAGGGTGGGAGACCCAGTACTTC. As protein: CASSQRAGGGWETQYF.

This clone was detected many times. The V and J genes are TRBV27 and TRBJ2-7, with D possibly TRBD2 on 6 matching bases. This CDR3 spans 11 amino acids. Trimming removed 11 bases from V and 6 bases from J, with 14 bases in between. Germline CDR1 MNHEY, CDR2 SMNVEV (reference sequence). CDR3 residues: CASSRGIEQYF. CDR3 DNA sequence: TGTGCCTCCAGCCGGGGGATCGAGCAGTACTTC.

J is TRBJ2-3 and V is TRBV25-1; no definite D call. CDR1 and CDR2 (germline): MGHDK, SYGVNS. The CDR3 has 17 amino acids. The germline V and J ends were trimmed by 6 bases and 3 bases, with 22 bases remaining between them. CDR3 nucleotide sequence: TGTGCCAGCAGCCCGACTGGACGTCGGGTAGGGACAGATACGCAGTATTTT. This gives the protein CASSPTGRRVGTDTQYF.

The genes are TRBV29-1 and TRBJ1-2, with D perhaps TRBD1 (5 bases). The CDR3 has 13 amino acids. Between the trimmed V and J ends, which lost 5 bases and 1 base, there was a span of 11 bases. CDR1 and CDR2 (germline): SQVTM, ANQGSEA. The CDR3 bases are TGCAGCGTTAAAAGGGGCAGTAACTATGGCTACACCTTC. It specifies CSVKRGSNYGYTF.

This clone has more than one count but fewer than ten. This chain links TRBV5-4 with TRBJ1-2; D is possibly TRBD1 (6 bases). Germline values: CDR1 SGHNT, CDR2 YYREEE (reference sequence). V lost 0 bases, J lost 12 bases, and 12 bases lay in between. The CDR3 extends over 12 amino acids. CDR3 sequence: CASSLGLGGNTF. CDR3 coding DNA: TGTGCCAGCAGCTTGGGTCTCGGGGGCAACACCTTC.

The chain combines TRBV9 with TRBJ2-2; D unresolved. The length of the CDR3 is 13 residues. Per the germline V gene, CDR1 is SGDLS and CDR2 is YYNGEE. The germline V and J ends were trimmed by 1 base and 3 bases, with 4 bases remaining between them. The CDR3 loop reads CASSVTHTGELFF. CDR3 coding DNA: TGTGCCAGCAGCGTAACTCACACCGGGGAGCTGTTTTTT. Supplemented by reference TRBV9 and TRBJ2-2, the full variable domain reads DSGVTQTPKHLITATGQRVTLRCSPRSGDLSVYWYQQSLDQGLQFLIQYYNGEERAKGNILERFSAQQFPDLHSELNLSSLELGDSALYFCASSVTHTGELFFGEGSRLTVL.

This chain joins TRBV5-5 and TRBJ2-3; 8 positions agree with TRBD2. CDR3 size: 16 residues. V was pared by 0 bases and J by 3 bases, with 6 bases of the junction left unmatched. The germline gives CDR1 SGHKS, CDR2 YYEKEE (reference sequence). The CDR3 DNA reads TGTGCCAGCAGCTTGGTGGCGGGAGGAATGACAGATACGCAGTATTTT. It yields the protein CASSLVAGGMTDTQYF.

The rearrangement joins TRBV30 to TRBJ2-3; D unclear. Trimming took off 4 bases at V and 7 bases at J, with 9 bases between the two ends. Germline assignment: CDR1 GTSNPN and CDR2 SVGIG (reference sequence). The CDR3 spans 11 residues. As DNA, the CDR3 is TGTGCCTGGACGCCCGCGAATACGCAGTATTTT. Translating gives CAWTPANTQYF. The entire variable domain, with the rest obtained from reference TRBV30 and TRBJ2-3, is as follows: SQTIHQWPATLVQPVGSPLSLECTVEGTSNPNLYWYRQAAGRGLQLLFYSVGIGQISSEVPQNLSASRPQDRQFILSSKKLLLSDSGFYLCAWTPANTQYFGPGTRLTVL.

As for this clone: A much more abundant neighbour one base away suggests this may be a read error. The gene calls are TRBV5-1 and TRBJ2-7, with 12 positions matching TRBD2. V was pared by 7 bases and J by 0 bases, with 8 bases of the junction left unmatched. The CDR3 is 16 amino acids. The germline gives CDR1 SGHRS, CDR2 YFSETQ. CDR3 nucleotide sequence: TGCGCCAGCGGCTCAACTAGCGGGAGGATCTCCTACGAGCAGTACTTC. This translates into CASGSTSGRISYEQYF.

V usage is TRBV2 and J usage is TRBJ2-1; 8 bases fit TRBD1. The CDR3 covers 15 residues. CDR1 is SNHLY and CDR2 is FYNNEI in the germline V gene. V was pared by 3 bases and J by 4 bases, with 5 bases of the junction left unmatched. CDR3 protein: CASSDQGALYNEQFF. Written as DNA, the CDR3 is TGTGCCAGCAGTGATCAGGGGGCACTTTACAATGAGCAGTTCTTC.

This clone came up a few times. The chain is built from TRBV4-1 and TRBJ2-3, with 9 bases that match TRBD2. The CDR3 consists of 17 residues. Germline CDR1 and CDR2: MGHRA and YSYEKL. J lost 2 bases, V lost 5 bases, and 11 bases had no gene match. For the CDR3, the DNA is TGCGCCAGCAGCGCGGGAGGGATAGCGGGGAACACAGATACGCAGTATTTT. This translates into CASSAGGIAGNTDTQYF.

The chain combines TRBV5-6 with TRBJ2-5; D not resolved. The V end lost 0 bases, the J end lost 1 base, and 10 bases lay between the germline ends. CDR3 length equals 15 residues. From germline, CDR1 is SGHDT and CDR2 YYEEEE. The DNA of the CDR3 is TGTGCCAGCAGCTTGGCTGGCGGTAGCCAAGAGACCCAGTACTTC. This gives the protein CASSLAGGSQETQYF.

In regard to this clone: An end of the junction does not agree with germline; a read error may underlie this. This chain joins TRBV7-2 and TRBJ1-4; 8 bases fit TRBD1. The length of the CDR3 is 16 residues. Per germline, CDR1 SGHTA and CDR2 FQGNSA. The DNA of the CDR3 is TGTGCCAGCAGCTCACACAGGGGGGCGGCTAATGAAAAAATGTTTTTT. It codes for CASSSHRGAANEKMFF. The full variable domain, rest sourced from reference TRBV7-2 and TRBJ1-4, is GAGVSQSPSNKVTEKGKDVELRCDPISGHTALYWYRQSLGQGLEFLIYFQGNSAPDKSGLPSDRFSAERTGGSVSTLTIQRTQQEDSAVYLCASSSHRGAANEKMFFGSGTQLSVL.

This chain joins TRBV25-1 and TRBJ2-7, with TRBD2 identical over 8 bases. From germline, CDR1 is MGHDK and CDR2 SYGVNS. The CDR3 covers 15 residues. Unmatched junction bases numbered 10, after V lost 5 bases and J lost 4 bases. CDR3 sequence: CASSNTREVGYEQYF. CDR3 coding DNA: TGTGCCAGCAGTAACACGCGGGAGGTTGGGTACGAGCAGTACTTC.

In this sample, this clone turned up a few times. V gene TRBV19 combines with J gene TRBJ2-1, with 15 bases that match TRBD2. V was pared by 5 bases and J by 4 bases, with 3 bases of the junction left unmatched. This CDR3 is 16 amino acids long. Germline CDR1 reads LNHDA; CDR2 reads SQIVND (reference sequence). The CDR3 nucleotides read TGTGCCAGTAGTGCCGGGACTAGCGGGAGGTACAATGAGCAGTTCTTC. Amino acid sequence: CASSAGTSGRYNEQFF.